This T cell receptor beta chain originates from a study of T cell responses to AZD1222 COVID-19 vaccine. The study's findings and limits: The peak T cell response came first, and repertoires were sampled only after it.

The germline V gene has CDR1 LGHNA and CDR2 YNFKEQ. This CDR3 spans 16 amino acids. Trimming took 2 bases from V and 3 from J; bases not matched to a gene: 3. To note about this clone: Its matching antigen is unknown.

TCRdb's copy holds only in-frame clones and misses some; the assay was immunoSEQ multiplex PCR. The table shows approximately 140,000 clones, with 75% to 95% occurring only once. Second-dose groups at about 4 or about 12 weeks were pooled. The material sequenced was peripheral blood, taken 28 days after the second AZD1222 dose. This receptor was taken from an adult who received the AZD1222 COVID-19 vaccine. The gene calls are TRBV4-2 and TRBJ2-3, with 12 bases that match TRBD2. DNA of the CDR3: TGTGCCAGCAGCCAACGACTAGCGGGAGCGACAGATACGCAGTATTTT. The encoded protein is CASSQRLAGATDTQYF.